The rows below give T cell receptor beta chains drawn from one sample of a study of cytomegalovirus exposure and HLA in healthy donors. Clones were sequenced by immunoSEQ multiplex PCR, and TCRdb holds only the in-frame ones, with some missing. Counted here are 110,000 to 150,000 clones, about 80% occurring once; the ten biggest clones make up 4.5% to 6.5%. Sequencing was carried out using PBMCs. The receptors stem from a male donor in good health and CMV-seronegative. Each CDR3 is given with its conserved first and last residue. D genes are given only for firm matches. Not every row has a clone size; where given, it reads once, few, many or a size class.

CASSAGDSHYEQYF,TGTGCCAGCAGTGCGGGGGATTCACACTACGAGCAGTACTTC,few,TRBJ2-7,.,TRBV2
CASSPIRDSPYSNQPQHF,TGTGCCAGCAGCCCCATCCGGGACAGTCCTTATAGCAATCAGCCCCAGCATTTT,.,TRBJ1-5,TRBD1,TRBV27
CASSLEGQGNNSPLHF,TGTGCCAGCAGCTTAGAGGGACAGGGTAATAATTCACCCCTCCACTTT,.,TRBJ1-6,TRBD1,TRBV2
CASSETAYGYTF,TGTGCCAGCAGTGAAACAGCCTATGGCTACACCTTC,.,TRBJ1-2,.,TRBV6-1
CASSLASSGGIISTQYF,TGTGCCAGCAGCTTGGCGTCTAGCGGGGGTATAATAAGTACGCAGTATTTT,.,TRBJ2-3,TRBD2,TRBV5-6
CASRRDSFQETQYF,TGCGCCAGCAGACGTGACAGCTTTCAAGAGACCCAGTACTTC,.,TRBJ2-5,.,TRBV10-2
CASSYSTSGGDEQYF,TGTGCCAGCAGTTACTCGACTAGCGGGGGCGACGAGCAGTACTTC,.,TRBJ2-7,TRBD2,TRBV6-5
CAWSLGGVGNTEAFF,TGTGCCTGGAGTTTAGGAGGGGTCGGGAACACTGAAGCTTTCTTT,.,TRBJ1-1,.,TRBV30
CASSPRLADYNEQFF,TGTGCCAGCTCACCCCGACTAGCGGATTACAATGAGCAGTTCTTC,.,TRBJ2-1,TRBD2,TRBV18
CASSLRQGEVNEQYF,TGTGCCAGCAGCCTCAGACAGGGTGAGGTAAACGAGCAGTACTTC,.,TRBJ2-7,TRBD1,TRBV7-2
CASSQEPTGGNQPQHF,TGCGCCAGCAGCCAAGAGCCCACAGGGGGCAATCAGCCCCAGCATTTT,.,TRBJ1-5,TRBD1,TRBV4-1
CASSIDGLRFSGANVLTF,TGTGCCAGTAGTATAGATGGACTGCGATTCTCTGGGGCCAACGTCCTGACTTTC,.,TRBJ2-6,.,TRBV19
CASSAEPTGPYEQYF,TGTGCCAGCAGCGCGGAACCGACAGGGCCGTACGAGCAGTACTTC,.,TRBJ2-7,TRBD1,TRBV9
CASSYAAEVQPQHF,TGTGCCAGCAGTTATGCGGCCGAGGTTCAGCCCCAGCATTTT,.,TRBJ1-5,.,TRBV6-6
CASSEGSFRGETQYF,TGTGCCAGCAGTGAAGGGTCCTTCAGGGGAGAGACCCAGTACTTC,.,TRBJ2-5,.,TRBV2
CASSPGSDTYEQYF,TGTGCCAGCAGCCCCGGGAGCGATACCTACGAGCAGTACTTC,once,TRBJ2-7,.,TRBV2
CASSFNPLMNTEAFF,TGTGCCAGCAGTTTTAACCCCCTAATGAACACTGAAGCTTTCTTT,.,TRBJ1-1,.,TRBV9
CASALGGSYEQYF,TGTGCCAGCGCACTCGGGGGCTCCTACGAGCAGTACTTC,.,TRBJ2-7,.,TRBV25-1
CASSRGQAIYNEQFF,TGCGCCAGCAGCCGGGGACAGGCAATTTACAATGAGCAGTTCTTC,.,TRBJ2-1,TRBD1,TRBV5-1
CASSPGLASGNEQFF,TGTGCCAGCTCGCCGGGACTAGCTTCGGGCAATGAGCAGTTCTTC,.,TRBJ2-1,TRBD2,TRBV18
CASSPETGLSSYEQYF,TGTGCCAGCAGTCCCGAGACAGGGCTTAGCTCCTACGAGCAGTACTTC,few,TRBJ2-7,TRBD1,TRBV27
CASSPTAGHNEQFF,TGTGCCAGCAGTCCAACCGCCGGTCACAATGAGCAGTTCTTC,.,TRBJ2-1,.,TRBV5-6
CASSSNRGVNVLTF,TGTGCCAGCAGCTCCAACAGGGGAGTCAACGTCCTGACTTTC,once,TRBJ2-6,TRBD1,TRBV7-3
CASSPLSGGATTQFF,TGTGCCAGCAGTCCCTTGAGCGGGGGGGCAACCACACAGTTCTTC,.,TRBJ2-1,TRBD2,TRBV27
CASSVSHTYEQYF,TGTGCCAGCAGTGTCTCCCACACCTACGAGCAGTACTTC,.,TRBJ2-7,.,TRBV6-1
CAWSVRGNTIYF,TGTGCCTGGAGTGTACGGGGAAACACCATATATTTT,.,TRBJ1-3,.,TRBV30
CAAGTGLTYGYTF,TGTGCCGCAGGGACAGGCCTCACCTATGGCTACACCTTC,.,TRBJ1-2,TRBD1,TRBV28
CASSPPGRDGYTF,TGTGCCAGCAGCCCCCCTGGGAGGGATGGCTACACCTTC,.,TRBJ1-2,.,TRBV9
CASSLEGGSPPQHF,TGTGCCAGCAGCTTAGAAGGGGGCTCTCCGCCCCAGCATTTT,few,TRBJ1-5,TRBD1,TRBV7-6
CASSYFRNTEAFF,TGTGCCAGCAGTTACTTCAGGAACACTGAAGCTTTCTTT,few,TRBJ1-1,.,TRBV6-5
CASSLVGGETQYF,TGCGCCAGCAGCCTTGTGGGGGGGGAGACCCAGTACTTC,.,TRBJ2-5,TRBD2,TRBV4-3
CASSITQGVNTGELFF,TGTGCTAGCAGCATTACGCAGGGGGTTAACACCGGGGAGCTGTTTTTT,.,TRBJ2-2,TRBD1,TRBV5-6
CASSQDPTAGTKNVLTF,TGCGCCAGCAGCCAAGACCCGACTGCCGGGACAAAGAACGTCCTGACTTTC,.,TRBJ2-6,.,TRBV4-3
CASSLVSVEAFF,TGTGCCAGCAGCTTAGTCTCAGTTGAAGCTTTCTTT,.,TRBJ1-1,.,TRBV11-2
CASSLVGSSGGARETQYF,TGTGCCAGCAGCTTAGTGGGGAGTAGCGGGGGGGCTAGGGAGACCCAGTACTTC,once,TRBJ2-5,TRBD2,TRBV7-8
CASSPMGGVTEAFF,TGTGCCAGCAGCCCAATGGGGGGAGTCACTGAAGCTTTCTTT,once,TRBJ1-1,.,TRBV7-2
CASSLGVISEAFF,TGTGCCAGCAGCTTGGGCGTTATCTCTGAAGCTTTCTTT,.,TRBJ1-1,.,TRBV7-9